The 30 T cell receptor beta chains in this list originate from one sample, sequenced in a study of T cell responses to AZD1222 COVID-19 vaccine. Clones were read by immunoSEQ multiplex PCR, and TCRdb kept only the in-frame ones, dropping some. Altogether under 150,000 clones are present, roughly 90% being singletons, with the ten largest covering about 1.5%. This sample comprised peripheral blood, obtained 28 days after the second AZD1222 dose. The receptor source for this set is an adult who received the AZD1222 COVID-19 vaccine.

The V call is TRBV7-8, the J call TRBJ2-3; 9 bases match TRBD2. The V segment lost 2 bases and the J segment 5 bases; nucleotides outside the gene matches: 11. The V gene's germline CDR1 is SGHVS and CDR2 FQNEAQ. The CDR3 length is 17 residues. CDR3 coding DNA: TGTGCCAGCAGCTTAAAAGTGGCTAGCGGGGTTGGAGATACGCAGTATTTT. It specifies CASSLKVASGVGDTQYF.

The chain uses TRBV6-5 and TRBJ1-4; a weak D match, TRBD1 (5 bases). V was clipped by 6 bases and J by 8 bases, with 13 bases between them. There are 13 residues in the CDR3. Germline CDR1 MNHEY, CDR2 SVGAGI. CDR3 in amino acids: CASRPGLLEKLFF. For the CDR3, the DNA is TGTGCCAGCAGACCGGGACTGTTGGAAAAACTGTTTTTT.

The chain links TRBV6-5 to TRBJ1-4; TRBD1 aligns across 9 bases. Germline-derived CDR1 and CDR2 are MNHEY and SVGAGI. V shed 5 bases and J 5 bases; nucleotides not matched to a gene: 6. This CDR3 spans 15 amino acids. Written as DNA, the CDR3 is TGTGCCAGCAGTCACGACAGGGGGACGAATGAAAAACTGTTTTTT. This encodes CASSHDRGTNEKLFF.

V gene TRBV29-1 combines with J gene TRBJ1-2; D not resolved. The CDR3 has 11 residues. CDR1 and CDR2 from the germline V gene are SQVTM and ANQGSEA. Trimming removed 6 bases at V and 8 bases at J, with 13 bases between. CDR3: CSVAQEGGYTF. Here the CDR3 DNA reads TGCAGCGTGGCTCAGGAGGGCGGCTACACCTTC.

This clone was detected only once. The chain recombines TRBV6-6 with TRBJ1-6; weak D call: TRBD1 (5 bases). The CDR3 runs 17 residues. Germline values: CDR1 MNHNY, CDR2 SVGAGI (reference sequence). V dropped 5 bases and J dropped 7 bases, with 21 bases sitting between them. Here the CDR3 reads CASSLQSGGVGNSPLHF. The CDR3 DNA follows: TGTGCCAGCAGTCTACAAAGTGGAGGGGTGGGAAATTCACCCCTCCACTTT.

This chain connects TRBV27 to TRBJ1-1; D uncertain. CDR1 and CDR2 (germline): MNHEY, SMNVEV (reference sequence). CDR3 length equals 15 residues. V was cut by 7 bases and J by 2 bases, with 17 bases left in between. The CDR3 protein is CASKARGRQNTEAFF. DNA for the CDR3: TGTGCCAGCAAGGCCAGAGGCAGACAAAACACTGAAGCTTTCTTT.

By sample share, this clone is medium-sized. DNA of the CDR3: TGTGCCAGTAGATTTACAGCTTCTAGCACAGATACGCAGTATTTT. It translates to CASRFTASSTDTQYF. This chain links TRBV19 with TRBJ2-3, with unresolved D. The CDR3 is 15 residues long. Trimming took off 6 bases at V and 0 bases at J, with 13 bases between the two ends. Germline CDR1 LNHDA, CDR2 SQIVND (reference sequence).

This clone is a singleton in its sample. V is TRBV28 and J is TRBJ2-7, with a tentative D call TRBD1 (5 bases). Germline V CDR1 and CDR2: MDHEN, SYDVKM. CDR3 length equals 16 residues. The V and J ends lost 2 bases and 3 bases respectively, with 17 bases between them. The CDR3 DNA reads TGTGCCAGCAGTTTAGGCCGGACCAATAGGGGCTACGAGCAGTACGTC. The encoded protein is CASSLGRTNRGYEQYV.

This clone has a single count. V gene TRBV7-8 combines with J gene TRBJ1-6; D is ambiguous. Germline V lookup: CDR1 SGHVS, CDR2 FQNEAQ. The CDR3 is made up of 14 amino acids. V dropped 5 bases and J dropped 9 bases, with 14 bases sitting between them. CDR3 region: CASSPAGVTSPLHF. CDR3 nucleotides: TGTGCCAGCAGCCCAGCTGGGGTTACTTCACCCCTCCACTTT. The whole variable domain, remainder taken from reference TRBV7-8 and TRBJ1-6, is GAGVSQSPRYKVAKRGQDVALRCDPISGHVSLFWYQQALGQGPEFLTYFQNEAQLDKSGLPSDRFFAERPEGSVSTLKIQRTQQEDSAVYLCASSPAGVTSPLHFGNGTRLTVT.

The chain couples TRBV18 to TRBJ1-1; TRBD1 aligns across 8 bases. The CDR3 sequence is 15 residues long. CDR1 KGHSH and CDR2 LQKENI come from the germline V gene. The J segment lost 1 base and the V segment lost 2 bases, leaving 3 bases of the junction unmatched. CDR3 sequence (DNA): TGTGCCAGCTCACCAACAGGGGGTGGGAACACTGAAGCTTTCTTT. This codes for CASSPTGGGNTEAFF. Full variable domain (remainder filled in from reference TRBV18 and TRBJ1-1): NAGVMQNPRHLVRRRGQEARLRCSPMKGHSHVYWYRQLPEEGLKFMVYLQKENIIDESGMPKERFSAEFPKEGPSILRIQQVVRGDSAAYFCASSPTGGGNTEAFFGQGTRLTVV.

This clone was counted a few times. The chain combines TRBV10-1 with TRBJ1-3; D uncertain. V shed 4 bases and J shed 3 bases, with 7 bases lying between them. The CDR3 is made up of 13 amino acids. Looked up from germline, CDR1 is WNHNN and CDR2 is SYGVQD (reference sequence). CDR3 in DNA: TGCGCCAGCAGTGGAACACTTGGAAACACCATATATTTT. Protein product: CASSGTLGNTIYF.

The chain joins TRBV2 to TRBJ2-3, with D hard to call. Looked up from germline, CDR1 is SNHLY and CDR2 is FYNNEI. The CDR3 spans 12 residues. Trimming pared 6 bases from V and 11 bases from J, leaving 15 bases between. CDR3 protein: CASSQERAEQYF. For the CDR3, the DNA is TGTGCCAGCAGCCAGGAAAGGGCTGAGCAGTATTTT.

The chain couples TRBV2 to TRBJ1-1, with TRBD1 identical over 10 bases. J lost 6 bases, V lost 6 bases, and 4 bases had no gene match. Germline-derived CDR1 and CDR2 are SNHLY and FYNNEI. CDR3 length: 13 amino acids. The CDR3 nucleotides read TGTGCCAGCAGGGGGGACAGGGGAGCTGAAGCTTTCTTT. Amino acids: CASRGDRGAEAFF. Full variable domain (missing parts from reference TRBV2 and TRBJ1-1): EPEVTQTPSHQVTQMGQEVILRCVPISNHLYFYWYRQILGQKVEFLVSFYNNEISEKSEIFDDQFSVERPDGSNFTLKIRSTKLEDSAMYFCASRGDRGAEAFFGQGTRLTVV.

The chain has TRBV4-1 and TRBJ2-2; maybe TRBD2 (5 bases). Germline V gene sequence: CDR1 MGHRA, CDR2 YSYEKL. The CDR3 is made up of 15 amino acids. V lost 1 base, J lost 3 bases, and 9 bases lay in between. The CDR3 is CASSQGWGDTGELFF. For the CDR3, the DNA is TGCGCCAGCAGCCAAGGTTGGGGAGACACCGGGGAGCTGTTTTTT.

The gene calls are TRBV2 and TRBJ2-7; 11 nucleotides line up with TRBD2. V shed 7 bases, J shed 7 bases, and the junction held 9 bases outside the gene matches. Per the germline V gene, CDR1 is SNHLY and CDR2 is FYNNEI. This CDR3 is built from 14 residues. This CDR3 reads CASNPSGRPGEQYF. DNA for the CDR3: TGTGCCAGCAATCCTAGCGGGAGGCCGGGGGAGCAGTACTTC.

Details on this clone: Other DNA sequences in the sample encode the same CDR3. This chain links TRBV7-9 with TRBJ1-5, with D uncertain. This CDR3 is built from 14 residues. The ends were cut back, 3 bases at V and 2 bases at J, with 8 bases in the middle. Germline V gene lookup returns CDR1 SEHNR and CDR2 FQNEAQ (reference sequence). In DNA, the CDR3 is TGTGCCAGCAGCTTCGGCCCGGGCAATCAGCCCCAGCATTTT. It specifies CASSFGPGNQPQHF.

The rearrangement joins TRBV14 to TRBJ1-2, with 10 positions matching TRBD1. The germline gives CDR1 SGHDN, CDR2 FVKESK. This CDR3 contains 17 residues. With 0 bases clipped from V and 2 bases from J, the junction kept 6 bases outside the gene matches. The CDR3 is CASSQERQGASNYGYTF. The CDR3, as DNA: TGTGCCAGCAGCCAAGAGCGACAGGGGGCATCGAACTATGGCTACACCTTC.

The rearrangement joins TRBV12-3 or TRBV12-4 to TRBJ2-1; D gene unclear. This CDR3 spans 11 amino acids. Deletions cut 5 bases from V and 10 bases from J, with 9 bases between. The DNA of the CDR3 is TGTGCCAGCAGTGGGCCAGGAGAGCAGTTCTTC. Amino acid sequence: CASSGPGEQFF.

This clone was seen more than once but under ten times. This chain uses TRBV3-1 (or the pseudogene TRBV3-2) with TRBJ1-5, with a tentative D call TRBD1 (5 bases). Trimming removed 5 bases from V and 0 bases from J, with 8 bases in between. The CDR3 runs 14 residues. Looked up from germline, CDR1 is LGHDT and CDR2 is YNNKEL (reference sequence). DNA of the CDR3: TGTGCCAGCAGCGGGGGGGGTAGCAATCAGCCCCAGCATTTT. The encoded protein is CASSGGGSNQPQHF.

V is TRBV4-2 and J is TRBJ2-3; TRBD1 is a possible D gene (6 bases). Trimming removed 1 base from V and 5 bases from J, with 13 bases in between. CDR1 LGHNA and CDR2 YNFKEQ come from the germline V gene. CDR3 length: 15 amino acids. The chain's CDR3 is CASSQADSSQDTQYF. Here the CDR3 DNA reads TGTGCCAGCAGCCAAGCGGACAGTAGTCAAGATACGCAGTATTTT.

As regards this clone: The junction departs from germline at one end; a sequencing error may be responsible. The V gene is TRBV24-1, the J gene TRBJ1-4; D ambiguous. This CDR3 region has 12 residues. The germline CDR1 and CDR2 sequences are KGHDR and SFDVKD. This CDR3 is CATSEGNGKLFF. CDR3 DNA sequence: TGTGCCACCAGTGAGGGGAATGGAAAACTGTTTTTT.

The DNA of the CDR3 is TGCGCCAGCAGCCCAGGACAGGCGTCACGCCTCAGGTCAACTAATGAAAAACTGTTTTTT. It codes for CASSPGQASRLRSTNEKLFF. The chain uses TRBV5-1 and TRBJ1-4; 7 positions agree with TRBD1. Germline CDR1 and CDR2: SGHRS and YFSETQ. The CDR3 is 20 amino acids. V lost 4 bases to trimming and J lost 0 bases; unmatched junction nucleotides: 18.

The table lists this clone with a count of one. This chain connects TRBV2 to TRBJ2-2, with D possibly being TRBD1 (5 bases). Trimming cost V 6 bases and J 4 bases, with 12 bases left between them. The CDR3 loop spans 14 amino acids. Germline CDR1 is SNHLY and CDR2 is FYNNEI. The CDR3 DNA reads TGTGCCAGCAGCCCTTGGCAGGGCACCGGGGAGCTGTTTTTT. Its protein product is CASSPWQGTGELFF.

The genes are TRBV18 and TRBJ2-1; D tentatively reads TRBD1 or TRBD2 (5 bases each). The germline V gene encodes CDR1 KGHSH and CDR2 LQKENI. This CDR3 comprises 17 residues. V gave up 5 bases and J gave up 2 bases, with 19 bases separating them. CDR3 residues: CASSNEAPGRPYNEQFF. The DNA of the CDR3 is TGTGCCAGCTCAAACGAAGCCCCGGGACGCCCCTACAATGAGCAGTTCTTC.

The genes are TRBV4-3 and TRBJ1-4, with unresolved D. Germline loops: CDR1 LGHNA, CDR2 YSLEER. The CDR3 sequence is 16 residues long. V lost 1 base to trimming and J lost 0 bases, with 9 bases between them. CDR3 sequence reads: CASSQGLVPTNEKLFF. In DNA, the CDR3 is TGCGCCAGCAGCCAAGGTCTAGTCCCAACTAATGAAAAACTGTTTTTT.

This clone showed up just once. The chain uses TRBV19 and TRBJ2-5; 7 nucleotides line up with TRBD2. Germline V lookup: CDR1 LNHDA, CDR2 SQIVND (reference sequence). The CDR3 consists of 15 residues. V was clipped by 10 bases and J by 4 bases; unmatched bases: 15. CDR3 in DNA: TGTGCCACCCGGAAAAGGGGAGGGCCTGGAGAGACCCAGTACTTC. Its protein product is CATRKRGGPGETQYF.

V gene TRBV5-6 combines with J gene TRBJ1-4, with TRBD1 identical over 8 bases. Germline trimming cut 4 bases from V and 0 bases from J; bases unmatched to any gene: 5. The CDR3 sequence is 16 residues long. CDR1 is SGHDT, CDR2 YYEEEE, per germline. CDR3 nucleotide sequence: TGTGCCAGCAGCCTGAGGACAGGGTCAACTAATGAAAAACTGTTTTTT. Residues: CASSLRTGSTNEKLFF.

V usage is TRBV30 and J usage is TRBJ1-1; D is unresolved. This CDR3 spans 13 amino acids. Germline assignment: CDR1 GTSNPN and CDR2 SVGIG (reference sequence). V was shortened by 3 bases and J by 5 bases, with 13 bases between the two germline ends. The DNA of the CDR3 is TGTGCCTGGAGATTGGAGGTCGGTACTGAAGCTTTCTTT. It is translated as CAWRLEVGTEAFF.

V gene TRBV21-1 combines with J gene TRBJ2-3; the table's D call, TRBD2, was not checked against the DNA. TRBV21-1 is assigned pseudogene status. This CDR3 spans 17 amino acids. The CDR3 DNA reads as TGTGCCAGCAGCAGGGGCGGACTAGCGGGAGGCCCTGATACGCAGTATTTT. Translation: CASSRGGLAGGPDTQYF.

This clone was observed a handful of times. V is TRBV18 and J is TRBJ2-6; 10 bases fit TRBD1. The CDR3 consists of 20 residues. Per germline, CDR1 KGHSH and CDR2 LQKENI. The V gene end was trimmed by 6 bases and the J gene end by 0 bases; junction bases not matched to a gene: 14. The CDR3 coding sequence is TGTGCCAGCTCGAGTCTTGCCCCCGGGACAGGGGACTCTGGGGCCAACGTCCTGACTTTC. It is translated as CASSSLAPGTGDSGANVLTF.